The 17 T cell receptor beta chains below were found in one sample sequenced in a study of graft-versus-host responses after intestinal transplantation. This table comes from immunoSEQ multiplex PCR, and its TCRdb copy is limited to in-frame clones, with some not included. The sample comprises over 10,000 clones, about four fifths of which are singletons, and roughly 9% rests with the top ten. This specimen consisted of PBMCs, obtained 306 days after intestinal transplant. The receptor set was obtained from a human patient who received an intestinal transplant, so some T cells may come from the graft donor.

This clone is a singleton in its sample. Relative to the germline gene, one junction end is altered; a read error may explain this. This sequence joins TRBV7-7 and TRBJ2-2; a possible D gene is TRBD1 (6 bases). CDR1 and CDR2 from the germline V gene are SSHAT and FNYEAQ (reference sequence). The CDR3 length is 15 residues. The DNA of the CDR3 is TGTGCTAGCAGCTTGGGGGCCCTTAGGGACGGGGAGCTGTTTTTT. Amino acids: CASSLGALRDGELFF.

The genes are TRBV13 and TRBJ1-1, with 8 bases that match TRBD1. With V trimmed by 1 base and J by 0 bases, 10 bases remained unmatched. This CDR3 comprises 18 residues. CDR1 PRHDT and CDR2 FYEKMQ come from the germline V gene (reference sequence). The chain's CDR3 is CASSLVGSRGLLNTEAFF. In nucleotides, the CDR3 is TGTGCCAGCAGCTTAGTTGGGTCCAGGGGGCTTTTGAACACTGAAGCTTTCTTT.

CDR3 protein: CASSLGVTGEQYF. The DNA for the CDR3 is TGTGCCAGCAGCTTAGGGGTTACGGGCGAGCAGTACTTC. The rearrangement links TRBV7-2 to TRBJ2-7; D gene uncertain. Trimming shortened V by 1 base and J by 6 bases, and 10 bases separated the two germline ends. CDR3 size: 13 residues. Germline CDR1 and CDR2: SGHTA and FQGNSA. Together with reference TRBV7-2 and TRBJ2-7, the CDR3 gives the full variable domain: GAGVSQSPSNKVTEKGKDVELRCDPISGHTALYWYRQSLGQGLEFLIYFQGNSAPDKSGLPSDRFSAERTGGSVSTLTIQRTQQEDSAVYLCASSLGVTGEQYFGPGTRLTVT.

The chain joins TRBV5-6 to TRBJ1-2; 11 bases align to TRBD1. V lost 4 bases, J lost 6 bases, and 8 bases stayed unmatched. The V gene's germline CDR1 is SGHDT and CDR2 YYEEEE. The CDR3 extends over 15 amino acids. CDR3 sequence: CASSPVGQGADGYTF. The DNA for the CDR3 is TGTGCCAGCAGCCCGGTAGGACAGGGGGCAGATGGCTACACCTTC.

V and J are TRBV6-1 and TRBJ1-4; D may be TRBD1 (6 bases). The CDR3 is made up of 14 amino acids. Trimming cost V 0 bases and J 8 bases, with 10 bases left between them. Germline assignment: CDR1 MNHNS and CDR2 SASEGT. The CDR3 spells CASSEAGGGEKLFF. In DNA form, the CDR3 reads TGTGCCAGCAGTGAAGCAGGCGGGGGCGAAAAACTGTTTTTT.

This clone was seen more than once but under ten times. V and J are TRBV29-1 and TRBJ1-1; 10 nucleotides line up with TRBD1. After removal of 6 bases from V and 3 bases from J, the junction contained 7 bases not matched to a gene. The CDR3 spans 14 residues. Germline lookup yields CDR1 SQVTM and CDR2 ANQGSEA. CDR3 coding DNA: TGCAGCGTCCGGGGGACAGGGGCGTACACTGAAGCTTTCTTT. Residues: CSVRGTGAYTEAFF.

CDR3 residues: CASSEALPGYNEQFF. The CDR3 region has the DNA TGTGCCAGCAGTGAAGCGCTGCCAGGATACAATGAGCAGTTCTTC. The rearrangement uses TRBV6-1 and TRBJ2-1; unclear D gene. V was cut by 0 bases and J by 4 bases, with 10 bases left in between. CDR1 is MNHNS, CDR2 SASEGT, per germline. CDR3 size: 15 residues.

This chain connects TRBV7-9 to TRBJ2-1; D ambiguous. The germline CDR1 and CDR2 sequences are SEHNR and FQNEAQ (reference sequence). V shed 4 bases and J shed 0 bases, with 10 bases lying between them. This CDR3 has 15 amino acids. The CDR3 sequence: CASSSLGISYNEQFF. CDR3 sequence (DNA): TGTGCCAGCAGCTCCCTGGGGATCTCCTACAATGAGCAGTTCTTC. Variable domain in full (rest from reference TRBV7-9 and TRBJ2-1): DTGVSQNPRHKITKRGQNVTFRCDPISEHNRLYWYRQTLGQGPEFLTYFQNEAQLEKSRLLSDRFSAERPKGSFSTLEIQRTEQGDSAMYLCASSSLGISYNEQFFGPGTRLTVL.

The gene calls are TRBV4-1 and TRBJ2-3; D possibly corresponds to TRBD2 (5 bases). V shed 2 bases and J shed 4 bases, with 25 bases lying between them. This CDR3 comprises 19 residues. The V gene's germline CDR1 is MGHRA and CDR2 YSYEKL. This CDR3 reads CASSQQLSRDPGESDTQYF. CDR3 nucleotide sequence: TGCGCCAGCAGCCAACAGCTCTCGAGGGATCCTGGAGAGTCAGATACGCAGTATTTT.

The CDR3: CASSYLIASEQYF. The CDR3 DNA sequence: TGTGCCAGCAGTTACTTGATAGCTTCCGAGCAGTACTTC. The chain combines TRBV6-5 with TRBJ2-7; D gene uncertain. V was cut by 1 base and J by 6 bases, with 10 bases left in between. Germline CDR1 reads MNHEY; CDR2 reads SVGAGI. The CDR3 is 13 amino acids.

The chain couples TRBV10-2 to TRBJ2-3, with D possibly being TRBD1 (5 bases). The CDR3 spans 12 residues. Germline V gives CDR1 WSHSY, CDR2 SAAADI. Trimming removed 0 bases at V and 13 bases at J, with 11 bases between. CDR3 loop: CASSESMAREYF. The CDR3 bases are TGCGCCAGCAGTGAGTCGATGGCCAGGGAGTATTTT.

The rearrangement uses TRBV2 and TRBJ1-1, with D perhaps TRBD1 (6 bases). The CDR3 sequence is 13 residues long. The germline V gene has CDR1 SNHLY and CDR2 FYNNEI. Trimming removed 7 bases from V and 10 bases from J, with 19 bases in between. CDR3 bases: TGTGCCAGCACCCCATTGAGGGACATAGGAGCTTTCTTT. Protein product: CASTPLRDIGAFF.

The chain carries TRBV11-2 and TRBJ2-7, with 12 bases lining up with TRBD2. Trimming removed 4 bases from V and 3 bases from J; junction bases left unmatched: 1. CDR1 is SGHAT, CDR2 FQNNGV, per germline. This CDR3 region has 14 residues. CDR3 DNA sequence: TGTGCCAGCAGCTCGACTAGCGGGAGCTACGAGCAGTACTTC. This encodes CASSSTSGSYEQYF.

The chain couples TRBV6-4 to TRBJ2-2; the D is unclear. There are 14 residues in the CDR3. V lost 3 bases and J lost 0, with 5 bases in between. Germline V gives CDR1 MRHNA, CDR2 SNTAGT. CDR3 sequence (DNA): TGTGCCAGCAGTGATTCTGCGAACACCGGGGAGCTGTTTTTT. Amino acids: CASSDSANTGELFF.

V and J are TRBV13 and TRBJ2-7; 10 bases align to TRBD2. Germline CDR1 and CDR2: PRHDT and FYEKMQ (reference sequence). CDR3 length: 14 residues. Trimming took 1 base from V and 6 from J; bases not matched to a gene: 3. In nucleotides, the CDR3 is TGTGCCAGCAGCTTAGTTAGACTAGCGGGCGAGCAGTACTTC. The encoded protein is CASSLVRLAGEQYF.

V usage is TRBV4-1 and J usage is TRBJ2-1; a weak D match, TRBD1 (5 bases). V lost 4 bases and J lost 7, with 11 bases in between. Germline V gives CDR1 MGHRA, CDR2 YSYEKL. The CDR3 loop spans 13 amino acids. CDR3 in DNA: TGCGCCAGCAGCCTACCGACAGTTAATGAGCAGTTCTTC. This encodes CASSLPTVNEQFF.

The chain carries TRBV10-1 and TRBJ1-2; no definite D call. V shed 2 bases and J shed 4 bases, with 5 bases lying between them. The CDR3 contains 12 residues. Germline V gene data show CDR1 as WNHNN and CDR2 as SYGVQD (reference sequence). Here the CDR3 reads CASSERVYGYTF. CDR3 sequence (DNA): TGCGCCAGCAGTGAGAGGGTCTATGGCTACACCTTC.